This TCR beta chain stems from a study of vaccination and CD4 T cells after COVID-19. Study as a whole: Four females and six males made up the convalescents, two of whom were Hispanic.

Treatment specified: approximately 9-day PBMC culture with coronavirus spike peptide pools or control peptides (ViraFEST assay). A note on this clonotype: Its antigen is not known.

Sequencing of DNA taken from cultured CD4+ T cells relied on the Oncomine TCR Beta short-read assay. From the PCR reads, TCRdb called clonotypes with MiXCR, one entry per CDR3 protein. The profile covers fewer than 30,000 distinct CDR3 sequences, with roughly 60% appearing a single time and less than 20% taken by the ten largest. The CDR3 has 16 residues. Germline values: CDR1 SGHAT, CDR2 FQDESV (reference sequence). Trimming took 3 bases from V and 1 from J, leaving 14 bases between them. The specimen was CD4+ T cells from blood, cultured in vitro, collected after SARS-CoV-2 vaccination. This TCR was sampled from a human donor who received a COVID-19 vaccine. The rearrangement joins TRBV11-1 to TRBJ2-3; no clear D. This CDR3 reads CASSFTLGMGTDTQYF. CDR3 sequence (DNA): TGTGCCAGCAGCTTTACCTTGGGGATGGGCACAGATACGCAGTATTTT.